These T cell receptor beta chains were read from a single sample in a study of cytomegalovirus exposure and HLA in healthy donors. Only in-frame clones appear in the TCRdb table, and some are missing; sequencing was by immunoSEQ multiplex PCR. This sample carries 150,000 to 200,000 clones, with approximately 0.82% going to the ten biggest clones. Sequencing was performed on PBMCs. Receptor source: a woman between 18 and 29 years old in good health and CMV-seropositive. CDR3s include the opening cysteine and the closing phenylalanine or tryptophan. The D gene is left open where the match is weak.

>TRBV6-5|TRBJ1-5|NA
CASAAGESQPQHF
TGTGCCAGCGCGGCGGGGGAGAGTCAGCCCCAGCATTTT
>TRBV11-3|TRBJ2-1|TRBD1
CASSLGQSKSNEQFF
TGTGCCAGCAGCTTGGGACAGAGCAAGAGCAATGAGCAGTTCTTC
>TRBV13|TRBJ2-2|TRBD2
CASSLILAKNTGELFF
TGTGCCAGCAGCTTAATACTAGCGAAAAACACCGGGGAGCTGTTTTTT
>TRBV25-1|TRBJ1-5|NA
CARESNQPQHF
TGTGCCAGGGAGAGCAATCAGCCCCAGCATTTT
>TRBV6-1|TRBJ1-6|NA
CASSDTGFSPLHF
TGTGCCAGCAGTGATACAGGGTTTTCACCCCTCCACTTT
>TRBV4-2|TRBJ1-2|NA
CASRSFSQLGLRNYGYTF
TGTGCCAGCAGATCCTTCTCGCAACTGGGACTCCGTAACTATGGCTACACCTTC
>TRBV11-3|TRBJ1-2|TRBD1
CASSFFGTGPTF
TGTGCCAGCAGCTTCTTCGGGACAGGGCCAACCTTC
>TRBV7-8|TRBJ1-2|NA
CASSPRVFNYGYTF
TGTGCCAGCAGCCCGAGGGTATTTAACTATGGCTACACCTTC
>TRBV6-6|TRBJ1-2|NA
CASRGDTAQGKNYTF
TGTGCCAGCAGGGGCGATACGGCGCAGGGAAAGAACTACACCTTC
>TRBV10-3|TRBJ2-6|TRBD1
CAISGQGQEGLSGANVLTF
TGTGCCATCAGTGGTCAGGGACAGGAAGGGCTCTCTGGGGCCAACGTCCTGACTTTC
>TRBV5-1|TRBJ1-2|TRBD1
CASSTQTGDGYTF
TGCGCCAGCAGCACCCAGACAGGGGATGGCTACACCTTC
>TRBV18|TRBJ1-5|NA
CATRSSNQPQHF
TGTGCTACGAGGAGTAGCAATCAGCCCCAGCATTTT
>TRBV6-1|TRBJ1-5|NA
CASTGQLPSNQPQHF
TGTGCCAGCACCGGACAACTCCCGAGCAATCAGCCCCAGCATTTT
>TRBV19|TRBJ2-7|TRBD1
CASRVSGTGYEQYF
TGTGCCAGTAGAGTATCCGGGACAGGCTACGAGCAGTACTTC
>TRBV25-1|TRBJ2-6|NA
CASSASGVPLSGANVLTF
TGTGCCAGCAGTGCCTCAGGGGTCCCCCTCTCTGGGGCCAACGTCCTGACTTTC
>TRBV5-1|TRBJ1-2|NA
CASRPGQKDSGYTF
TGCGCCAGCAGACCAGGACAGAAAGATAGTGGCTACACCTTC
>TRBV2|TRBJ2-3|TRBD2
CASSWTSGVTDTQYF
TGTGCCAGCAGTTGGACTAGCGGGGTCACAGATACGCAGTATTTT
>TRBV14|TRBJ2-1|NA
CASSQELRATRDEQFF
TGTGCCAGCAGCCAAGAACTGCGGGCAACTAGGGATGAGCAGTTCTTC
>TRBV6-5|TRBJ2-5|TRBD2
CASSYRGGAQTQYF
TGTGCCAGCAGTTATCGGGGGGGGGCCCAGACCCAGTACTTC
>TRBV30|TRBJ2-2|TRBD1
CAWSVGQGGELFF
TGTGCCTGGAGTGTGGGACAGGGCGGGGAGCTGTTTTTT
>TRBV5-4|TRBJ1-2|TRBD1
CASSLKGARIHGYTF
TGTGCCAGCAGCTTGAAGGGGGCGCGTATCCATGGCTACACCTTC